Below are 29 T cell receptor beta chains sequenced from a single sample in a study of blood T cell repertoires in COVID-19. Using immunoSEQ multiplex PCR, the repertoire was profiled, and TCRdb retains in-frame clones only, with some absent. The profile shows about 72,000 clones, around 80% of them singletons. Sequenced sample: peripheral blood. All receptors derive from a human donor in a cohort sampled during active COVID-19.

This chain connects TRBV2 to TRBJ1-2; D unclear. Germline V gene sequence: CDR1 SNHLY, CDR2 FYNNEI. V was clipped by 2 bases and J by 6 bases, with 7 bases between them. The CDR3 has 12 amino acids. The CDR3 loop reads CASSEMEHGYTF. In nucleotides, the CDR3 is TGTGCCAGCAGTGAAATGGAGCATGGCTACACCTTC.

A single count supports this clone. The J gene is TRBJ1-5, the V gene TRBV28, with no clear D. Trimming took off 8 bases at V and 4 bases at J, with 12 bases between the two ends. This CDR3 spans 13 amino acids. CDR1 MDHEN and CDR2 SYDVKM come from the germline V gene. The CDR3 is CASLRRGNQPQHF. In nucleotides, the CDR3 is TGTGCCAGCTTAAGAAGAGGGAATCAGCCCCAGCATTTT. Complete variable domain (other parts from reference TRBV28 and TRBJ1-5): DVKVTQSSRYLVKRTGEKVFLECVQDMDHENMFWYRQDPGLGLRLIYFSYDVKMKEKGDIPEGYSVSREKKERFSLILESASTNQTSMYLCASLRRGNQPQHFGDGTRLSIL.

The chain joins TRBV5-5 to TRBJ1-2; possibly TRBD1 for D (5 bases). Trimming shortened V by 2 bases and J by 7 bases, and 12 bases separated the two germline ends. The CDR3 has 13 residues. Germline V lookup: CDR1 SGHKS, CDR2 YYEKEE (reference sequence). This CDR3 is CASSFGGWAGYTF. CDR3 sequence (DNA): TGTGCCAGCAGCTTTGGGGGGTGGGCTGGCTACACCTTC.

This rearrangement joins TRBV11-2 to TRBJ2-3, with 7 bases fitting TRBD1. Germline V CDR1 and CDR2: SGHAT, FQNNGV. The CDR3 covers 15 residues. The V segment lost 1 base and the J segment 2 bases; nucleotides outside the gene matches: 3. CDR3 protein: CASSLVGGHTDTQYF. Written as DNA, the CDR3 is TGTGCCAGCAGCTTAGTAGGGGGCCACACAGATACGCAGTATTTT.

This clone was detected a few times. The chain combines TRBV7-8 with TRBJ2-5, with a possible D match to TRBD2 (6 bases). Per germline, CDR1 SGHVS and CDR2 FQNEAQ. The CDR3 is 13 residues long. V was shortened by 5 bases and J by 1 base, with 8 bases between the two germline ends. CDR3 amino acids: CASSSSGQETQYF. For the CDR3, the DNA is TGTGCCAGCAGCAGTAGCGGCCAAGAGACCCAGTACTTC.

V is TRBV6-1 and J is TRBJ1-5; D ambiguous. The CDR3 extends over 11 amino acids. Trimming took 3 bases from V and 9 from J, leaving 6 bases between them. Germline V CDR1 and CDR2: MNHNS, SASEGT. The CDR3 DNA reads as TGTGCCAGCAGTGAGTCAGGGCCCCAGCATTTT. Translating gives CASSESGPQHF.

This chain links TRBV10-3 with TRBJ2-5; possible D gene TRBD2, 5 bases. The length of the CDR3 is 12 residues. V lost 5 bases to trimming and J lost 2 bases, with 6 bases between them. Germline V gives CDR1 ENHRY, CDR2 SYGVKD. The CDR3 loop reads CAISREQETQYF. CDR3 nucleotide sequence: TGTGCCATCAGTCGGGAACAAGAGACCCAGTACTTC.

The genes are TRBV7-9 and TRBJ2-1, with 8 nucleotides matching TRBD2. V shed 4 bases, J shed 5 bases, and the junction held 7 bases outside the gene matches. This CDR3 is 15 amino acids long. Germline assignment: CDR1 SEHNR and CDR2 FQNEAQ (reference sequence). The CDR3 DNA sequence: TGTGCCAGCAGCTACCCTAACGGGGGGGACAATGAGCAGTTCTTC. Translation gives CASSYPNGGDNEQFF.

The chain recombines TRBV9 with TRBJ2-7, with a possible D match to TRBD2 (5 bases). CDR3 length: 15 amino acids. Trimming took 0 bases from V and 2 from J, leaving 12 bases between them. In germline, CDR1 is SGDLS, CDR2 YYNGEE. As DNA, the CDR3 is TGTGCCAGCAGCGTAGGCGGGTCCGCCACCTACGAGCAGTACTTC. This codes for CASSVGGSATYEQYF. The variable domain in full, completed from reference TRBV9 and TRBJ2-7, reads DSGVTQTPKHLITATGQRVTLRCSPRSGDLSVYWYQQSLDQGLQFLIQYYNGEERAKGNILERFSAQQFPDLHSELNLSSLELGDSALYFCASSVGGSATYEQYFGPGTRLTVT.

The gene calls are TRBV5-1 and TRBJ2-5, with D perhaps matching TRBD1 (6 bases). The CDR3 runs 16 residues. Trimming shortened V by 7 bases and J by 0 bases, and 19 bases separated the two germline ends. The germline V gene has CDR1 SGHRS and CDR2 YFSETQ. CDR3: CASLLGDRPYQETQYF. As DNA, the CDR3 is TGCGCCAGCCTTTTGGGAGACAGGCCGTACCAAGAGACCCAGTACTTC.

The CDR3 bases are TGTGCCAGCAGAGGATCCGGAGGACAGCCCCAGCATTTT. This sequence encodes CASRGSGGQPQHF. The V call is TRBV12-3 or TRBV12-4, the J call TRBJ1-5; D remains unclear. Trimming took 6 bases from V and 7 from J, leaving 13 bases between them. The CDR3 has 13 amino acids.

The chain joins TRBV14 to TRBJ2-3; D not certain. Germline assignment: CDR1 SGHDN and CDR2 FVKESK. V lost 3 bases to trimming and J lost 2 bases, with 9 bases between them. The CDR3 contains 14 residues. The CDR3 protein is CASSQTSLTDTQYF. The CDR3 DNA sequence: TGTGCCAGCAGCCAGACTTCCCTCACAGATACGCAGTATTTT.

The chain recombines TRBV5-1 with TRBJ1-1; no definite D call. Trimming shortened V by 7 bases and J by 3 bases, and 13 bases separated the two germline ends. Germline V gene data show CDR1 as SGHRS and CDR2 as YFSETQ. The CDR3 totals 13 residues. As DNA, the CDR3 is TGCGCCAGCGCGGCGGGGAAAGACACTGAAGCTTTCTTT. Translating gives CASAAGKDTEAFF.

CDR3: CASSELDLNTEAFF. The CDR3, as DNA: TGTGCCAGCAGCGAGCTAGACCTGAACACTGAAGCTTTCTTT. The rearrangement uses TRBV2 and TRBJ1-1; unclear D gene. The CDR3 length is 14 residues. Germline CDR1 is SNHLY and CDR2 is FYNNEI. Between the trimmed V and J ends, which lost 6 bases and 0 bases, there was a span of 11 bases.

The chain links TRBV12-3 or TRBV12-4 to TRBJ2-7, with no clear D. Trimming left V 4 bases short and J 3 bases short, with 7 bases between. This CDR3 is built from 12 residues. The CDR3: CASSSVYYEQYF. The CDR3 DNA reads TGTGCCAGCAGTTCAGTTTACTACGAGCAGTACTTC.

This clone was recorded once. The DNA of the CDR3 is TGCAGTGCTAGTGACATACTCTACGAGCAGTACTTC. It specifies CSASDILYEQYF. The chain uses TRBV20-1 and TRBJ2-7; no definite D call. CDR3 length equals 12 residues. Germline loops: CDR1 DFQATT, CDR2 SNEGSKA (reference sequence). With 3 bases removed from V and 3 bases from J, the gap between germline ends came to 9 bases.

The genes are TRBV7-2 and TRBJ1-2; 8 nucleotides agree with TRBD1. V trimming: 4 bases; J trimming: 7 bases; junction bases outside the gene matches: 5. The CDR3 runs to 13 residues. Germline assignment: CDR1 SGHTA and CDR2 FQGNSA. CDR3 in amino acids: CASSWDRRGGYTF. The DNA of the CDR3 is TGTGCCAGCAGCTGGGACAGGAGGGGTGGCTACACCTTC. The full variable domain, its missing parts supplied by reference TRBV7-2 and TRBJ1-2, is GAGVSQSPSNKVTEKGKDVELRCDPISGHTALYWYRQSLGQGLEFLIYFQGNSAPDKSGLPSDRFSAERTGGSVSTLTIQRTQQEDSAVYLCASSWDRRGGYTFGSGTRLTVV.

This sequence joins TRBV19 and TRBJ1-5, with D perhaps TRBD1 (5 bases). Germline V CDR1 and CDR2: LNHDA, SQIVND (reference sequence). The CDR3 loop spans 18 amino acids. The germline V and J ends were trimmed by 3 bases and 0 bases, with 18 bases remaining between them. CDR3 residues: CASSIDFRGGLSNQPQHF. CDR3 nucleotide sequence: TGTGCCAGTAGTATTGACTTCCGGGGGGGACTTAGCAATCAGCCCCAGCATTTT.

This clone was counted between two and nine times. The genes are TRBV4-3 and TRBJ1-5; TRBD1 agrees at 8 bases. The CDR3 sequence is 15 residues long. With 4 bases clipped from V and 4 bases from J, the junction kept 6 bases outside the gene matches. Germline V gene data show CDR1 as LGHNA and CDR2 as YSLEER. CDR3 loop: CASSPHRGENQPQHF. In DNA, the CDR3 is TGCGCCAGCAGCCCTCACAGGGGGGAAAATCAGCCCCAGCATTTT.

The V gene is TRBV6-1, the J gene TRBJ1-2, with unresolved D. Looked up from germline, CDR1 is MNHNS and CDR2 is SASEGT. V gave up 1 base and J gave up 4 bases, with 16 bases separating them. This CDR3 comprises 16 residues. The CDR3 region has the DNA TGTGCCAGCAGTGAAGGAAGTTCAATAGAGAGCTATGGCTACACCTTC. Its translation: CASSEGSSIESYGYTF.

This sequence joins TRBV18 and TRBJ2-1, with 7 bases that match TRBD1. Germline V CDR1 and CDR2: KGHSH, LQKENI. The CDR3 is 13 amino acids. V dropped 8 bases and J dropped 4; count of bases not matched to a gene: 5. The CDR3 DNA follows: TGTGCCAGCCAGGCACAGGGGTACAATGAGCAGTTCTTC. It specifies CASQAQGYNEQFF.

This clone turned up a few times. J is TRBJ1-2 and V is TRBV27, with 9 bases identical to TRBD1. The V gene end was trimmed by 5 bases and the J gene end by 4 bases; junction bases not matched to a gene: 8. This CDR3 region has 15 residues. Looked up from germline, CDR1 is MNHEY and CDR2 is SMNVEV (reference sequence). The CDR3: CASSATGGGAYGYTF. CDR3 sequence (DNA): TGTGCCAGCAGTGCGACAGGGGGGGGTGCCTATGGCTACACCTTC.

The chain joins TRBV30 to TRBJ1-1, with TRBD1 as a possible D gene (6 bases). The CDR3 covers 10 residues. The germline gives CDR1 GTSNPN, CDR2 SVGIG (reference sequence). With 4 bases removed from V and 9 bases from J, the gap between germline ends came to 9 bases. The CDR3 sequence: CAWNRDKAFF. The DNA of the CDR3 is TGTGCCTGGAACCGGGACAAAGCTTTCTTT.

This chain links TRBV5-1 with TRBJ1-6; 9 nucleotides align to TRBD1. The germline gives CDR1 SGHRS, CDR2 YFSETQ. After removal of 5 bases from V and 7 bases from J, the junction contained 7 bases not matched to a gene. The CDR3 totals 15 residues. The CDR3 spells CASRVGTGSNSPLHF. As DNA, the CDR3 is TGCGCCAGCAGAGTAGGGACAGGGAGCAATTCACCCCTCCACTTT.

The genes are TRBV5-1 and TRBJ2-3; the match to TRBD2 covers 7 bases. V lost 3 bases and J lost 3; bases outside the gene matches: 4. Germline V gene data show CDR1 as SGHRS and CDR2 as YFSETQ. The CDR3 runs to 14 residues. The DNA of the CDR3 is TGCGCCAGCAGCTCGGGCGGGGGAACAGATACGCAGTATTTT. It translates to CASSSGGGTDTQYF.

V is TRBV11-2 and J is TRBJ2-3; tentative D call: TRBD2 (6 bases). The germline V gene encodes CDR1 SGHAT and CDR2 FQNNGV. The germline V and J ends were trimmed by 6 bases and 4 bases, with 20 bases remaining between them. The CDR3 consists of 16 residues. The CDR3 DNA reads TGTGCCAGCAGATTCGCCAGACTAGGGTCCGCAGATACGCAGTATTTT. Translated: CASRFARLGSADTQYF.

The rearrangement joins TRBV30 to TRBJ1-1; D remains unclear. This CDR3 has 12 residues. Trimming removed 2 bases from V and 10 bases from J, with 14 bases in between. The germline V gene encodes CDR1 GTSNPN and CDR2 SVGIG (reference sequence). The CDR3 coding sequence is TGTGCCTGGAGTCCTGAACAGTTCGGAGCTTTCTTT. It codes for CAWSPEQFGAFF.

The chain recombines TRBV9 with TRBJ2-5; 8 bases fit TRBD1. Per germline, CDR1 SGDLS and CDR2 YYNGEE. J lost 5 bases, V lost 1 base, and 10 bases had no gene match. There are 16 residues in the CDR3. The DNA for the CDR3 is TGTGCCAGCAGCGTATTGGGACAGGCCCTCGGTGAGACCCAGTACTTC. Translation gives CASSVLGQALGETQYF.

In this sample, this clone turned up once. The chain couples TRBV21-1 to TRBJ1-3; TRBD1, as called in the table, went unchecked against the DNA. TRBV21-1 is labeled a pseudogene. This CDR3 has 17 residues. The DNA for the CDR3 is TGTGCCAGCAGGAAGGGTGGGGCACCTTCGCGCGGAAACACCATATATTTT. Its protein is CASRKGGAPSRGNTIYF.